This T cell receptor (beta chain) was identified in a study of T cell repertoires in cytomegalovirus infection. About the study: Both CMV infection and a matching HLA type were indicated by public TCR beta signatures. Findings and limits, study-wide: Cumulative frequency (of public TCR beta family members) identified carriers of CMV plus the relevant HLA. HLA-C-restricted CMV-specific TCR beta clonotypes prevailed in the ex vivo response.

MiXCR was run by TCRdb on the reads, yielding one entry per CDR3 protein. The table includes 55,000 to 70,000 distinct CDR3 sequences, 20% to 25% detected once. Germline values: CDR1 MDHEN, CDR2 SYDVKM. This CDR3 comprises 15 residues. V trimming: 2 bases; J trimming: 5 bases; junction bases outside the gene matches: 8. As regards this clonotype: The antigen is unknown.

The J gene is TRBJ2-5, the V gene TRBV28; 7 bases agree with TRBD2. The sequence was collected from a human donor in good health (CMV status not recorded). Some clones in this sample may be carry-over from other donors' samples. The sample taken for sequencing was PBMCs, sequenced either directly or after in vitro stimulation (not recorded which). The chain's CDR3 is CASSLPSGNGETQYF. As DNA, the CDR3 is TGTGCCAGCAGTTTACCTAGCGGCAACGGGGAGACCCAGTACTTC.